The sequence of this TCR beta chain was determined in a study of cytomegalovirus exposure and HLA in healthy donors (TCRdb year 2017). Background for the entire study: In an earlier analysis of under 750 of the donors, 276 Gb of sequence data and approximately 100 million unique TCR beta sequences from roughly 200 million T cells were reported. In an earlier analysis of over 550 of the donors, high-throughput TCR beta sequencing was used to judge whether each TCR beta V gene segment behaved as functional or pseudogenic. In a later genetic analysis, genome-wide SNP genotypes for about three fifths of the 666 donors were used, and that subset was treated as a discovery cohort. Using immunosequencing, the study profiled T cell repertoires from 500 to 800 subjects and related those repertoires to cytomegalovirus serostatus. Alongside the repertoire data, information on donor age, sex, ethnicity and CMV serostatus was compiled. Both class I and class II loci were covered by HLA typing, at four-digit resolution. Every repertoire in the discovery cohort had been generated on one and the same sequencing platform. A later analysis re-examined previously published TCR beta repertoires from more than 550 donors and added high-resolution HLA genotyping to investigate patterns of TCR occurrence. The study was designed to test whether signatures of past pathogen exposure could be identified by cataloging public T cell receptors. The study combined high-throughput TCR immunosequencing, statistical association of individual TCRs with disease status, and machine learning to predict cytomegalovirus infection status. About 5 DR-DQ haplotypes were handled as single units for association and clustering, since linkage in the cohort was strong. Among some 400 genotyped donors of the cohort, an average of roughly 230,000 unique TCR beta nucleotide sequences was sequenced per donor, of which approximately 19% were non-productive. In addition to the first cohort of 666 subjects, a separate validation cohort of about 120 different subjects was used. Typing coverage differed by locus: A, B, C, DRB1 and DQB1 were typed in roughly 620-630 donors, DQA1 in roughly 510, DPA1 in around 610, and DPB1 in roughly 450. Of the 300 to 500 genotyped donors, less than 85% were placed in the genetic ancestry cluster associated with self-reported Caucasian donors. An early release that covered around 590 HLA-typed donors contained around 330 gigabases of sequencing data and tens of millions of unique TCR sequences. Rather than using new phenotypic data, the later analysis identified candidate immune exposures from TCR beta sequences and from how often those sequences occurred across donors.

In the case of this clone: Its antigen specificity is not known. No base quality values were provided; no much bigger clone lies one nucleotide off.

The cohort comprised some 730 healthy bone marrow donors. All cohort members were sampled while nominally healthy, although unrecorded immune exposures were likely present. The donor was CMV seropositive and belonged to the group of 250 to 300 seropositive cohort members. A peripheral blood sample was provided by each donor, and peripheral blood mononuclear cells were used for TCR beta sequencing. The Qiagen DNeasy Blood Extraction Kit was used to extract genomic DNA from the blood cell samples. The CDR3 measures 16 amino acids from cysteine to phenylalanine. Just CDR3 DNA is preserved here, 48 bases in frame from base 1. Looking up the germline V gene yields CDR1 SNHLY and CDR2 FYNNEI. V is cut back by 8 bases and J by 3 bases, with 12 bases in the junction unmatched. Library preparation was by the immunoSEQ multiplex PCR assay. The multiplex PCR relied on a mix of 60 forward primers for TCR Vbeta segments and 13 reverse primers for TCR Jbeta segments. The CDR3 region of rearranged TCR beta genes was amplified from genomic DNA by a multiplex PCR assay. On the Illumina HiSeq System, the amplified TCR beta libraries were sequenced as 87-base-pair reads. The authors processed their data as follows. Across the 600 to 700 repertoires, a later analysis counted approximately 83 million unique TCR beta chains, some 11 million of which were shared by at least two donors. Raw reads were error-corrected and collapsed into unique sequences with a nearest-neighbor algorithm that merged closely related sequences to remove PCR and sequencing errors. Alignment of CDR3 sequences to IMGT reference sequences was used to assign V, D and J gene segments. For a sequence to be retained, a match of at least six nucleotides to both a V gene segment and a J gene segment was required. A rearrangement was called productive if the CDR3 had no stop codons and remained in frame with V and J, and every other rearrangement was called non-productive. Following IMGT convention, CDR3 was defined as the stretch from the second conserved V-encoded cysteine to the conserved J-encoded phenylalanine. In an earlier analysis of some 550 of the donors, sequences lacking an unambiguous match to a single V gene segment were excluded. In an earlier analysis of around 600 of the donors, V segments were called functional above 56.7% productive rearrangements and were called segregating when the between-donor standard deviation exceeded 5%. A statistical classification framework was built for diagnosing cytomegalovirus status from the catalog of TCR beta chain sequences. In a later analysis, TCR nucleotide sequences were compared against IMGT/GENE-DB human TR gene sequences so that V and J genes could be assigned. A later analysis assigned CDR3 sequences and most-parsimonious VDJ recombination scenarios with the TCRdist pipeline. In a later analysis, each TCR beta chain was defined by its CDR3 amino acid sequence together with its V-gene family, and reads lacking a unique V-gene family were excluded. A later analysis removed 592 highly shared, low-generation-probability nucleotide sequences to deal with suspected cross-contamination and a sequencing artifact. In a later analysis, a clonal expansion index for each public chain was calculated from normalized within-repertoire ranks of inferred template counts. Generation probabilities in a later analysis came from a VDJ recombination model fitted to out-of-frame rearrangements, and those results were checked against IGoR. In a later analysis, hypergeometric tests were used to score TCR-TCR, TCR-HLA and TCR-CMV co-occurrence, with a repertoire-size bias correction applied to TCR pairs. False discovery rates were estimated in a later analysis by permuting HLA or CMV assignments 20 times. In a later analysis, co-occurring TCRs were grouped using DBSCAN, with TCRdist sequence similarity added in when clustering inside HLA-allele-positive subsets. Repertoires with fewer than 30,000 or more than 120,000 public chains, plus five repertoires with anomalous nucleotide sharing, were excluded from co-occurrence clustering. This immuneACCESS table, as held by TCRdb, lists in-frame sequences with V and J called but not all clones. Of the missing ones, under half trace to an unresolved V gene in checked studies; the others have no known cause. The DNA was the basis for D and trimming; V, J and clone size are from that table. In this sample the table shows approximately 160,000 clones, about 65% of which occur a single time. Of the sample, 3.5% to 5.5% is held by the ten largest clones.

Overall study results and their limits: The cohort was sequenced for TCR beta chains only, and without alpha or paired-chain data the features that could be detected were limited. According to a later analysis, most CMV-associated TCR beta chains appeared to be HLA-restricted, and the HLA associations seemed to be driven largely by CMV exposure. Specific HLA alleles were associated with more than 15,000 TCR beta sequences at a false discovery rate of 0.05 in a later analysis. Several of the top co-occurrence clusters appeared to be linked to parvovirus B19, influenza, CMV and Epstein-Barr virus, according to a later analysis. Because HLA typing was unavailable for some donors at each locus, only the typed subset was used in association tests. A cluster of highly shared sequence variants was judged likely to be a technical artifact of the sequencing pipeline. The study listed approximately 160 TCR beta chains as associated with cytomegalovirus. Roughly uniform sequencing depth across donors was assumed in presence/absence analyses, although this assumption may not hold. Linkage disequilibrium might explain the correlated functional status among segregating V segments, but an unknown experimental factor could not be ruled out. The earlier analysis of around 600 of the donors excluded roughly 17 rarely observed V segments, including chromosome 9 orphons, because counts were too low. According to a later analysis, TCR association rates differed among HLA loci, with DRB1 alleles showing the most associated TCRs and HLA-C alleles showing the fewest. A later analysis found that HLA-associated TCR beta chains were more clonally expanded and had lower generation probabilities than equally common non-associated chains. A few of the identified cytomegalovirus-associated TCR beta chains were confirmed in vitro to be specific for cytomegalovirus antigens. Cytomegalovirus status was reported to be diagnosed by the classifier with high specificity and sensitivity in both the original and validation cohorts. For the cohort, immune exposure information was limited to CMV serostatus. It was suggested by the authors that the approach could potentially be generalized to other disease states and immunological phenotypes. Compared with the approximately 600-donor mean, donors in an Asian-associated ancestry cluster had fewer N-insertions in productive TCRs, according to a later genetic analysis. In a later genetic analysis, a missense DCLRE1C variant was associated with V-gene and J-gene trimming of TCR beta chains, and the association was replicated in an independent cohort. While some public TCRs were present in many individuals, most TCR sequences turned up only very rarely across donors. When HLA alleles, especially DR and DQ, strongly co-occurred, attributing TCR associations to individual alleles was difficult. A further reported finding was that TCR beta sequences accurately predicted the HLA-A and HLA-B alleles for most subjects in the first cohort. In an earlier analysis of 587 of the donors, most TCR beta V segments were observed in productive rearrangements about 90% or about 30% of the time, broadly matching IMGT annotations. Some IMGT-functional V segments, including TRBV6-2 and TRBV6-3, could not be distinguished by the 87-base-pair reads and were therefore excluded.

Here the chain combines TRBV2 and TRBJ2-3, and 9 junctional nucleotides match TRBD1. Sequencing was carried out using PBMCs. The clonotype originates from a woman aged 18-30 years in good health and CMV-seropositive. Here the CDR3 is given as CASFDAGTGPTDTQYF. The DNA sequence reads TGTGCCAGCTTTGATGCCGGGACAGGGCCTACAGATACGCAGTATTTT.